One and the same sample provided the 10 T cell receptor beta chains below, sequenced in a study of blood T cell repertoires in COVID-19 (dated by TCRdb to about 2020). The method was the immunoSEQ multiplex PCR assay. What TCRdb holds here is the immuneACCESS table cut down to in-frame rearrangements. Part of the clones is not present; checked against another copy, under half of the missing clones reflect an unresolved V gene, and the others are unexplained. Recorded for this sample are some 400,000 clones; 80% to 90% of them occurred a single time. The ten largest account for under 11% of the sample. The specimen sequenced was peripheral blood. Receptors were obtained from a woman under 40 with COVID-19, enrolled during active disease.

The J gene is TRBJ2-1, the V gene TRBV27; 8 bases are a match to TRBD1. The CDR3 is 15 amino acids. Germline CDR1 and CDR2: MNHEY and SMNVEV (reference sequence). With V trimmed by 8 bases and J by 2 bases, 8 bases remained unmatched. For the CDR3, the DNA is TGTGCCAGCTCCACCGGGACAGGTGCCTACAATGAGCAGTTCTTC. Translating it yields CASSTGTGAYNEQFF.

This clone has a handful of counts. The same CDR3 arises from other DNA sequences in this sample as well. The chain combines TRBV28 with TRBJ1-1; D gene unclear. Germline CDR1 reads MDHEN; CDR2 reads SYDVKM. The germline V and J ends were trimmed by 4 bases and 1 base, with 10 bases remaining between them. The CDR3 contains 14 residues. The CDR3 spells CASSWGGSNTEAFF. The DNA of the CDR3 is TGTGCCAGCAGTTGGGGAGGTTCGAACACTGAAGCTTTCTTT. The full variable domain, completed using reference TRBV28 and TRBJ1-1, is DVKVTQSSRYLVKRTGEKVFLECVQDMDHENMFWYRQDPGLGLRLIYFSYDVKMKEKGDIPEGYSVSREKKERFSLILESASTNQTSMYLCASSWGGSNTEAFFGQGTRLTVV.

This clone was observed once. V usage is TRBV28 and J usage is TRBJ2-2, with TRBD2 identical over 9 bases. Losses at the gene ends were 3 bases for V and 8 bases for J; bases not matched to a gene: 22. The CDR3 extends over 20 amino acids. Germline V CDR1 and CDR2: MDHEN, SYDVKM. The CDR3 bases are TGTGCCAGCAGTTTCACACTAGGGGCTAGCGGGACCTACGCCTCGGGGGAGCTGTTTTTT. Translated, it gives CASSFTLGASGTYASGELFF.

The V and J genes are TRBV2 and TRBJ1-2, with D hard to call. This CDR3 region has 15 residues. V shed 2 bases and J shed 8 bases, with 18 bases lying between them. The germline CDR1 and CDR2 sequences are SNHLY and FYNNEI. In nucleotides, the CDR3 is TGTGCCAGCAGTGAACTTGCAGGTACCTTTGGAGGCTACACCTTC. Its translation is CASSELAGTFGGYTF.

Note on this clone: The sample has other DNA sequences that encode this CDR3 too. CDR3 nucleotide sequence: TGCGCCAGCAGCTTGGCTAGCGGCAATGAGCAGTTCTTC. Translated: CASSLASGNEQFF. The rearrangement uses TRBV5-1 and TRBJ2-1, with TRBD2 matching 7 bases. The CDR3 is 13 amino acids. In germline, CDR1 is SGHRS, CDR2 YFSETQ. V shed 0 bases and J 6 bases; nucleotides not matched to a gene: 0.

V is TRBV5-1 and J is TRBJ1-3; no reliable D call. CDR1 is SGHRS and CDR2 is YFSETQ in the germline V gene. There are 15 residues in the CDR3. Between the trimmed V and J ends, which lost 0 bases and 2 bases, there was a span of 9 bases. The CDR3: CASSLGGAAGNTIYF. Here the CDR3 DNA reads TGCGCCAGCAGCTTGGGCGGCGCGGCTGGAAACACCATATATTTT.

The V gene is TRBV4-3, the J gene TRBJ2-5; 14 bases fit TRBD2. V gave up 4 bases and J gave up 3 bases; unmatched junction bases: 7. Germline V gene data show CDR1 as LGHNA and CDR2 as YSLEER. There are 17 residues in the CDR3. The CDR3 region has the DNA TGCGCCAGCAGCCTCGGACAGGGACTAGCGGGGGAAGAGACCCAGTACTTC. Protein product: CASSLGQGLAGEETQYF.

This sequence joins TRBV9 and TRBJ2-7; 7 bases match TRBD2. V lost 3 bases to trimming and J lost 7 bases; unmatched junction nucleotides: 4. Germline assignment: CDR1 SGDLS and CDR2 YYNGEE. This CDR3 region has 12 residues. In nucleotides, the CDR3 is TGTGCCAGCAGCGCTGGGACTACTGAGCAGTACTTC. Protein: CASSAGTTEQYF.

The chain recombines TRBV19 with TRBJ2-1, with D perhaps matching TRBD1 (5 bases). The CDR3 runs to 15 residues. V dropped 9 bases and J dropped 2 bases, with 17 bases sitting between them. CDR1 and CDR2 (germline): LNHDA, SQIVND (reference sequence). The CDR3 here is CASSESGFTYNEQFF. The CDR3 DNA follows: TGTGCCAGCAGTGAATCAGGGTTTACCTACAATGAGCAGTTCTTC.

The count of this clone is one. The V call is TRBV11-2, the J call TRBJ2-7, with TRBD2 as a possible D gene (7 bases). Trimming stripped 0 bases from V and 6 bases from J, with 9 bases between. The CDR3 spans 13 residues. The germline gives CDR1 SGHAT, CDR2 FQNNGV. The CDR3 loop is CASSLDRGGEQYF. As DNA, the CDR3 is TGTGCCAGCAGCTTAGATAGGGGGGGCGAGCAGTACTTC.